The 28 T cell receptor beta chains listed next were all sequenced from one sample in a study of shared clonotypes between healthy human individuals. Naive CD8 cells were CD45RO-negative, positively selected for CCR7, excluding terminally differentiated effector memory CD45RA+ cells. Sequencing was performed with immunoSEQ multiplex PCR; in TCRdb, only in-frame clones are kept and a portion is missing. The sample holds millions of clones, about 95% seen once. Sequencing was performed on naive CD8+ T cells sorted from blood. The origin of the receptors is a man aged 18 to 29 in good health.

This chain joins TRBV5-6 and TRBJ2-2, with D possibly matching TRBD1 (5 bases). The CDR3 covers 16 residues. V dropped 4 bases and J dropped 0 bases, with 13 bases sitting between them. Germline values: CDR1 SGHDT, CDR2 YYEEEE. The CDR3 DNA follows: TGTGCCAGCAGCCACGTAGGGGTTGCGAACACCGGGGAGCTGTTTTTT. Protein product: CASSHVGVANTGELFF. Complete variable domain (other parts from reference TRBV5-6 and TRBJ2-2): DAGVTQSPTHLIKTRGQQVTLRCSPKSGHDTVSWYQQALGQGPQFIFQYYEEEERQRGNFPDRFSGHQFPNYSSELNVNALLLGDSALYLCASSHVGVANTGELFFGEGSRLTVL.

This chain uses TRBV28 with TRBJ2-1; 13 bases fit TRBD2. The length of the CDR3 is 16 residues. Germline V gives CDR1 MDHEN, CDR2 SYDVKM. The ends lost 7 bases at V and 5 bases at J; junction bases unmatched: 8. The CDR3 bases are TGTGCCAGCACCATTTCCGGGACTAGCGGGAACAATGAGCAGTTCTTC. It codes for CASTISGTSGNNEQFF.

This clone was observed a single time. The same CDR3 also results from other DNA sequences found in this sample. This rearrangement joins TRBV27 to TRBJ2-5, with a tentative D call TRBD1 (5 bases). The V and J ends lost 6 bases and 2 bases respectively, with 10 bases between them. CDR3 length equals 13 residues. Per the germline V gene, CDR1 is MNHEY and CDR2 is SMNVEV (reference sequence). CDR3 sequence: CASSLTVQETQYF. DNA of the CDR3: TGTGCCAGCAGCCTGACAGTACAAGAGACCCAGTACTTC.

V gene TRBV30 combines with J gene TRBJ2-7; weak D call: TRBD1 (5 bases). Germline loops: CDR1 GTSNPN, CDR2 SVGIG (reference sequence). CDR3 length: 14 amino acids. V lost 0 bases, J lost 3 bases, and 12 bases lay in between. The CDR3, as DNA: TGTGCCTGGAGTGTCGACAGTCGATTCTACGAGCAGTACTTC. Amino acids: CAWSVDSRFYEQYF.

V gene TRBV5-6 combines with J gene TRBJ2-4; D is perhaps TRBD2 (6 bases). Germline V CDR1 and CDR2: SGHDT, YYEEEE. V lost 1 base and J lost 0, with 14 bases in between. CDR3 length equals 17 residues. The CDR3 loop reads CASSLLSRDLAKNIQYF. In DNA form, the CDR3 reads TGTGCCAGCAGCTTGCTTAGTAGGGACTTAGCCAAAAACATTCAGTACTTC. The full variable domain, its missing parts supplied by reference TRBV5-6 and TRBJ2-4, is DAGVTQSPTHLIKTRGQQVTLRCSPKSGHDTVSWYQQALGQGPQFIFQYYEEEERQRGNFPDRFSGHQFPNYSSELNVNALLLGDSALYLCASSLLSRDLAKNIQYFGAGTRLSVL.

The rearrangement uses TRBV4-3 and TRBJ2-3; tentatively, D is TRBD1 or TRBD2 (5 bases each). Deletions cut 2 bases from V and 1 base from J, with 13 bases between. The germline CDR1 and CDR2 sequences are LGHNA and YSLEER. The CDR3 sequence is 16 residues long. The CDR3 loop reads CASSQRRDRGTDTQYF. DNA for the CDR3: TGCGCCAGCAGCCAACGCCGGGACCGGGGCACAGATACGCAGTATTTT.

The chain links TRBV9 to TRBJ2-6; the D is unclear. This CDR3 has 15 residues. Germline V lookup: CDR1 SGDLS, CDR2 YYNGEE. V dropped 6 bases and J dropped 0 bases, with 10 bases sitting between them. The DNA for the CDR3 is TGTGCCAGCACCCAGTATTCCTCTGGGGCCAACGTCCTGACTTTC. As protein: CASTQYSSGANVLTF.

The DNA of the CDR3 is TGTGCCAGCAGCTTTAAAAGGGACAGCGAGCAGTACTTC. This gives the protein CASSFKRDSEQYF. The chain combines TRBV7-8 with TRBJ2-7, with 7 positions matching TRBD1. The CDR3 has 13 amino acids. In germline, CDR1 is SGHVS, CDR2 FQNEAQ. V lost 3 bases, J lost 6 bases, and 5 bases stayed unmatched.

The V call is TRBV28, the J call TRBJ1-1; possible D gene TRBD1, 6 bases. CDR1 and CDR2 (germline): MDHEN, SYDVKM. This CDR3 is built from 14 residues. V lost 6 bases and J lost 2, with 13 bases in between. CDR3 sequence: CASRLTGVNTEAFF. The DNA for the CDR3 is TGTGCCAGCAGGTTGACAGGAGTTAACACTGAAGCTTTCTTT.

A word on this clone: The sample holds other DNA sequences that translate to the same CDR3. The chain couples TRBV7-9 to TRBJ2-7, with a weak D call TRBD1 (6 bases). V was cut by 5 bases and J by 5 bases, with 7 bases left in between. The CDR3 has 11 residues. Germline V gene data show CDR1 as SEHNR and CDR2 as FQNEAQ (reference sequence). The CDR3 nucleotides are TGTGCCAGCAGCCCAGGGGACGAGCAGTACTTC. This codes for CASSPGDEQYF.

This clone has only one observation. The chain employs TRBV7-2 and TRBJ2-7; 7 bases are shared with TRBD2. The CDR3 extends over 16 amino acids. Germline CDR1 and CDR2: SGHTA and FQGNSA. V was clipped by 1 base and J by 6 bases; unmatched bases: 12. The CDR3 sequence is CASSLDVGRPPGEQYF. CDR3 bases: TGTGCCAGCAGCTTAGATGTCGGGAGGCCCCCCGGCGAGCAGTACTTC.

The rearrangement links TRBV19 to TRBJ1-2; no definite D call. V dropped 10 bases and J dropped 5 bases, with 17 bases sitting between them. The CDR3 runs 13 residues. CDR1 and CDR2 from the germline V gene are LNHDA and SQIVND (reference sequence). CDR3 nucleotide sequence: TGTGCCACCGACGCCGGGTTGCGGTATGGCTACACCTTC. Its protein is CATDAGLRYGYTF. Full variable domain (remainder filled in from reference TRBV19 and TRBJ1-2): DGGITQSPKYLFRKEGQNVTLSCEQNLNHDAMYWYRQDPGQGLRLIYYSQIVNDFQKGDIAEGYSVSREKKESFPLTVTSAQKNPTAFYLCATDAGLRYGYTFGSGTRLTVV.

Remarks on this clone: This specimen includes other DNA sequences encoding the same CDR3. The chain joins TRBV2 to TRBJ1-2, with a possible D match to TRBD1 (5 bases). Germline V CDR1 and CDR2: SNHLY, FYNNEI. This CDR3 is built from 11 residues. Trimming took off 4 bases at V and 7 bases at J, with 7 bases between the two ends. CDR3 protein: CASSGTGGYTF. For the CDR3, the DNA is TGTGCCAGCAGTGGCACAGGTGGCTACACCTTC.

The genes are TRBV28 and TRBJ2-5; 9 nucleotides line up with TRBD1. CDR1 is MDHEN and CDR2 is SYDVKM in the germline V gene. V lost 3 bases to trimming and J lost 5 bases; unmatched junction nucleotides: 13. This CDR3 region has 17 residues. DNA of the CDR3: TGTGCCAGCAGTTTTTCCCTCTTGACCGGGACAGGGGAGACCCAGTACTTC. Translated: CASSFSLLTGTGETQYF.

The chain joins TRBV4-3 to TRBJ2-5, with 8 bases lining up with TRBD2. The CDR3 contains 15 residues. J gave up 5 bases and V 5 bases, and 10 bases lay outside the gene matches. Germline V gene sequence: CDR1 LGHNA, CDR2 YSLEER. CDR3 sequence: CASSATSGSGETQYF. The CDR3 DNA is TGCGCCAGCAGCGCCACGAGCGGGAGTGGGGAGACCCAGTACTTC.

The chain combines TRBV7-9 with TRBJ2-5; 12 nucleotides agree with TRBD1. V shed 3 bases and J 5 bases; nucleotides not matched to a gene: 10. The CDR3 covers 17 residues. CDR1 SEHNR and CDR2 FQNEAQ come from the germline V gene (reference sequence). For the CDR3, the DNA is TGTGCCAGCAGCTTGGTAGGGACAGGGGGCCTATCGGAGACCCAGTACTTC. It yields the protein CASSLVGTGGLSETQYF.

In regard to this clone: The sample has other DNA sequences that encode this CDR3 too. The genes are TRBV5-1 and TRBJ2-7; tentatively, D is TRBD1 (5 bases). This CDR3 comprises 14 residues. Germline CDR1 reads SGHRS; CDR2 reads YFSETQ. Between the trimmed V and J ends, which lost 4 bases and 0 bases, there was a span of 11 bases. The CDR3 here is CASSPQGGSYEQYF. For the CDR3, the DNA is TGCGCCAGCAGCCCCCAGGGTGGCTCCTACGAGCAGTACTTC.

The V call is TRBV29-1, the J call TRBJ2-1, with 7 bases matching TRBD2. CDR1 SQVTM and CDR2 ANQGSEA come from the germline V gene. The CDR3 runs to 14 residues. Germline trimming cut 3 bases from V and 4 bases from J; bases unmatched to any gene: 6. Here the CDR3 reads CSVEYSGLYNEQFF. DNA of the CDR3: TGCAGCGTTGAGTATAGCGGGCTATACAATGAGCAGTTCTTC.

The chain carries TRBV5-1 and TRBJ2-1; no firm D call. Germline CDR1 and CDR2: SGHRS and YFSETQ. Trimming stripped 2 bases from V and 7 bases from J, with 13 bases between. The CDR3 is 14 amino acids. The DNA of the CDR3 is TGCGCCAGCAGCTTATGGACCTCGCCTAATGAGCAGTTCTTC. Its protein is CASSLWTSPNEQFF.

V usage is TRBV28 and J usage is TRBJ2-7; 10 nucleotides align to TRBD2. V gave up 7 bases and J gave up 0 bases; unmatched junction bases: 6. The germline V gene has CDR1 MDHEN and CDR2 SYDVKM. The CDR3 contains 15 residues. CDR3 sequence: CASTRTSGSSYEQYF. Here the CDR3 DNA reads TGTGCCAGCACCAGGACTAGCGGATCCTCCTACGAGCAGTACTTC.

For this clone: The same CDR3 also results from other DNA sequences found in this sample. The rearrangement joins TRBV6-5 to TRBJ1-6; TRBD1 matches 9 bases. V shed 3 bases, J shed 3 bases, and the junction held 3 bases outside the gene matches. CDR1 is MNHEY, CDR2 SVGAGI, per germline. This CDR3 is 16 amino acids long. CDR3 in DNA: TGTGCCAGCAGTTATGGACAGGGGCTCTATAATTCACCCCTCCACTTT. Its translation is CASSYGQGLYNSPLHF.

With respect to this clone: Other DNA sequences of this sample code for an identical CDR3. V usage is TRBV4-3 and J usage is TRBJ2-7, with TRBD2 matching over 7 bases. This CDR3 has 15 residues. The V gene end was trimmed by 0 bases and the J gene end by 4 bases; junction bases not matched to a gene: 6. From germline, CDR1 is LGHNA and CDR2 YSLEER. CDR3 bases: TGCGCCAGCAGCCAAGAATCCAGCGGGGCATACGAGCAGTACTTC. It yields the protein CASSQESSGAYEQYF.

The CDR3 DNA follows: TGTGCCTGCCCCCCGGGGCCCGGTTCGTCCGGGGAGCTGTTTTTT. It specifies CACPPGPGSSGELFF. V is TRBV30 and J is TRBJ2-2; D possibly matches TRBD1 or TRBD2 (5 bases each). The CDR3 runs 15 residues. Germline CDR1 GTSNPN, CDR2 SVGIG (reference sequence). The ends were cut back, 6 bases at V and 6 bases at J, with 20 bases in the middle.

The chain carries TRBV6-5 and TRBJ2-5, with a possible D match to TRBD2 (6 bases). Germline V gene lookup returns CDR1 MNHEY and CDR2 SVGAGI. With 5 bases removed from V and 1 base from J, the gap between germline ends came to 14 bases. The CDR3 sequence is 15 residues long. The CDR3 nucleotides read TGTGCCAGCAGTCGAGCCGGGGGACTCCAAGAGACCCAGTACTTC. This encodes CASSRAGGLQETQYF.

The chain uses TRBV29-1 and TRBJ2-7, with 10 bases aligning to TRBD1. CDR1 is SQVTM and CDR2 is ANQGSEA in the germline V gene. The trim removed 1 base at V and 1 base at J, leaving 4 bases unmatched. The CDR3 is 15 residues long. The CDR3 nucleotides read TGCAGCGTTGAAGTAGCGGGACAGGGGTCCTACGAGCAGTACTTC. As protein: CSVEVAGQGSYEQYF.

The chain carries TRBV5-4 and TRBJ1-6, with D uncertain. The CDR3 sequence is 15 residues long. The germline V gene has CDR1 SGHNT and CDR2 YYREEE (reference sequence). The ends were cut back, 3 bases at V and 7 bases at J, with 14 bases in the middle. In DNA, the CDR3 is TGTGCCAGCAGCTCGCTGGGCCAATTAAATTCACCCCTCCACTTT. It is translated as CASSSLGQLNSPLHF. Supplemented by reference TRBV5-4 and TRBJ1-6, the full variable domain reads ETGVTQSPTHLIKTRGQQVTLRCSSQSGHNTVSWYQQALGQGPQFIFQYYREEENGRGNFPPRFSGLQFPNYSSELNVNALELDDSALYLCASSSLGQLNSPLHFGNGTRLTVT.

About this clone itself: This CDR3 is also generated by other DNA sequences in the sample. The chain links TRBV5-6 to TRBJ2-3, with D maybe TRBD2 (5 bases). Germline CDR1 is SGHDT and CDR2 is YYEEEE. Trimming shortened V by 5 bases and J by 3 bases, and 7 bases separated the two germline ends. This CDR3 spans 12 amino acids. The CDR3 here is CASSSGTDTQYF. As DNA, the CDR3 is TGTGCCAGCAGTTCGGGGACAGATACGCAGTATTTT.

The chain carries TRBV2 and TRBJ1-2; D is ambiguous. The CDR3 runs 13 residues. The V gene's germline CDR1 is SNHLY and CDR2 FYNNEI. Trimming took 3 bases from V and 8 from J, leaving 13 bases between them. Written as DNA, the CDR3 is TGTGCCAGCAGTGATGGGATTGAGAGGGGCTACACCTTC. The encoded protein is CASSDGIERGYTF.